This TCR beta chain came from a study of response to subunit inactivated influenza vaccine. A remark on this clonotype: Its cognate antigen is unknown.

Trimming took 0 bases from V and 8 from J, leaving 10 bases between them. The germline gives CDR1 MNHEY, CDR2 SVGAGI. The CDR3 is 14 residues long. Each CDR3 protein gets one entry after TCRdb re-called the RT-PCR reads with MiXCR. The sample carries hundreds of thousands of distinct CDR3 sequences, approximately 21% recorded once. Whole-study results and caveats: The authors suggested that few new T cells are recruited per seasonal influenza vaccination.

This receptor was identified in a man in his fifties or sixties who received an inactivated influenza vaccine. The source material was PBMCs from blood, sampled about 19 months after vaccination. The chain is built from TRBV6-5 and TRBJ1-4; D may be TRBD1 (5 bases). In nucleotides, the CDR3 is TGTGCCAGCAGTTACTCGATAGGGGTGGAAAAACTGTTTTTT. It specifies CASSYSIGVEKLFF.